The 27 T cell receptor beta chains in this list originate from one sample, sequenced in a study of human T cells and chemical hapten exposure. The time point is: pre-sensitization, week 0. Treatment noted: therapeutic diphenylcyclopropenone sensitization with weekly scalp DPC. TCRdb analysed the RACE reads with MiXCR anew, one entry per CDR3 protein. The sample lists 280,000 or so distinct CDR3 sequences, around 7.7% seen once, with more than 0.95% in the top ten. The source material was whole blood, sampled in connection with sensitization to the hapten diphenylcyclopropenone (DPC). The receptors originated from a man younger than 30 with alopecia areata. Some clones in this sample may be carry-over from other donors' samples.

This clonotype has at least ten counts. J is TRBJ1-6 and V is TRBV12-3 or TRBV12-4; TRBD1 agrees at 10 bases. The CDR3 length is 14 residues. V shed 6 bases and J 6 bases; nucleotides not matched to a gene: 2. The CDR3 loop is CASSRTGGNSPLHF. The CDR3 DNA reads TGTGCCAGCAGCCGGACAGGGGGTAATTCACCCCTCCACTTT.

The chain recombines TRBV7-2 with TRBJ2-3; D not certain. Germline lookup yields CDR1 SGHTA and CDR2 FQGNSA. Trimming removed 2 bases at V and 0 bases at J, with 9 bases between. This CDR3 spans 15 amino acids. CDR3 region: CASSLRSGSTDTQYF. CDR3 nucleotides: TGTGCCAGCAGCTTACGTTCGGGCAGCACAGATACGCAGTATTTT.

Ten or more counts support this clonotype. The CDR3 DNA reads TGCGCCAGCAGCCGAGGACAGGGCGGGGGGAGTACCGGGGAGCTGTTTTTT. Residues: CASSRGQGGGSTGELFF. This rearrangement joins TRBV4-1 to TRBJ2-2; either TRBD1 or TRBD2 may fit D (8 bases each). The CDR3 has 17 residues. The V end was cut by 4 bases, the J end by 5 bases, with 20 bases between. Looked up from germline, CDR1 is MGHRA and CDR2 is YSYEKL.

In DNA form, the CDR3 reads TGCAGCGTTTCGTTGCTAACGGGCACAGATACGCAGTATTTT. Translated: CSVSLLTGTDTQYF. The chain carries TRBV29-1 and TRBJ2-3; the D is unclear. Germline V gene lookup returns CDR1 SQVTM and CDR2 ANQGSEA. The V and J ends lost 5 bases and 1 base respectively, with 13 bases between them. CDR3 size: 14 residues.

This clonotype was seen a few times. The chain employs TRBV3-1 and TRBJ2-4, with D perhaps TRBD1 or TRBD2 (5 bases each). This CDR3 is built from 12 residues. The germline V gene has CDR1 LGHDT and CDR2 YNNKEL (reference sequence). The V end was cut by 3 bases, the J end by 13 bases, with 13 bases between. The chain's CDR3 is CASSHPPGDQYF. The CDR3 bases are TGTGCCAGCAGCCACCCGCCCGGGGACCAGTACTTC. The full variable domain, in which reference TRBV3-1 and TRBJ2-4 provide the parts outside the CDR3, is DTAVSQTPKYLVTQMGNDKSIKCEQNLGHDTMYWYKQDSKKFLKIMFSYNNKELIINETVPNRFSPKSPDKAHLNLHINSLELGDSAVYFCASSHPPGDQYFGAGTRLSVL.

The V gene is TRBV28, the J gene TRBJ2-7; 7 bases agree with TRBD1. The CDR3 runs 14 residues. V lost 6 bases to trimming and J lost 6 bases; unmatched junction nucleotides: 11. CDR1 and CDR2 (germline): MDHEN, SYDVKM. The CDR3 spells CASSHADRDREQYF. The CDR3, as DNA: TGTGCCAGCAGCCACGCCGACAGGGATCGCGAGCAGTACTTC.

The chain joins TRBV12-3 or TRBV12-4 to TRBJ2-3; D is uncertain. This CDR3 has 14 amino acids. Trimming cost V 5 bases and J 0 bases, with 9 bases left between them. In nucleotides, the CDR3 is TGTGCCAGCAGTCGAACCGGGAGCACAGATACGCAGTATTTT. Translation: CASSRTGSTDTQYF.

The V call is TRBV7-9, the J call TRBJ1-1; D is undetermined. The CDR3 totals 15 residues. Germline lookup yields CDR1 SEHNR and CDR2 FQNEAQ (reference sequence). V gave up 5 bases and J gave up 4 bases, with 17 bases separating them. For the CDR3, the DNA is TGTGCCAGCAGCACTAGCAAGGGCCGGCCCACTGAAGCTTTCTTT. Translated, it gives CASSTSKGRPTEAFF.

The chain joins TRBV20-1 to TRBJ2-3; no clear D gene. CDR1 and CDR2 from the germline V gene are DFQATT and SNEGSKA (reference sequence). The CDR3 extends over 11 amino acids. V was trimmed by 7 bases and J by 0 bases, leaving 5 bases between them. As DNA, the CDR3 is TGCAGTGTTGAAAGCACAGATACGCAGTATTTT. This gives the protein CSVESTDTQYF.

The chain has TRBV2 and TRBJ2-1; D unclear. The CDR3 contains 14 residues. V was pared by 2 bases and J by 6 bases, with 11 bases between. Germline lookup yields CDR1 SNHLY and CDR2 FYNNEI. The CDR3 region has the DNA TGTGCCAGCAGTGAAACGTTTCTTGTCAATGAGCAGTTCTTC. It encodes CASSETFLVNEQFF. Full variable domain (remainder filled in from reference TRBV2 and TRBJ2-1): EPEVTQTPSHQVTQMGQEVILRCVPISNHLYFYWYRQILGQKVEFLVSFYNNEISEKSEIFDDQFSVERPDGSNFTLKIRSTKLEDSAMYFCASSETFLVNEQFFGPGTRLTVL.

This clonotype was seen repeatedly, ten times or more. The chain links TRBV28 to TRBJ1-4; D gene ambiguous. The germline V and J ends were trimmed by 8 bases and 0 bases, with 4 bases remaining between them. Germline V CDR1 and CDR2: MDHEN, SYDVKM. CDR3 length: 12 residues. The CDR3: CASQATNEKLFF. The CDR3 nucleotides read TGTGCCAGCCAGGCAACTAATGAAAAACTGTTTTTT.

The CDR3 protein is CASSQVGREQFF. In DNA, the CDR3 is TGTGCCAGCAGCCAAGTTGGGCGTGAGCAGTTCTTC. The V and J genes are TRBV3-1 and TRBJ2-1; no firm D call. The V gene's germline CDR1 is LGHDT and CDR2 YNNKEL (reference sequence). This CDR3 contains 12 residues. V lost 1 base and J 9 bases, leaving 7 bases between the germline ends.

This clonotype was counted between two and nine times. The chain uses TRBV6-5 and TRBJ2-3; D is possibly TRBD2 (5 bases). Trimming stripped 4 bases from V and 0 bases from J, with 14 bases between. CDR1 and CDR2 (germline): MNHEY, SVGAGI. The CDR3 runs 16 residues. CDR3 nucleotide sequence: TGTGCCAGCAGTTTCGCCGACTGGGAGAGCACAGATACGCAGTATTTT. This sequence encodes CASSFADWESTDTQYF.

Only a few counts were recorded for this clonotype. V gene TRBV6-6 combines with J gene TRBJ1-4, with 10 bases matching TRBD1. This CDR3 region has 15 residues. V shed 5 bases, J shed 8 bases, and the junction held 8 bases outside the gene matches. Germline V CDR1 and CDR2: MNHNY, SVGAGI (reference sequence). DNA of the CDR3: TGTGCCAGCAGTCCCGGGACAGGGGCCGGAGAAAAACTGTTTTTT. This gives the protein CASSPGTGAGEKLFF.

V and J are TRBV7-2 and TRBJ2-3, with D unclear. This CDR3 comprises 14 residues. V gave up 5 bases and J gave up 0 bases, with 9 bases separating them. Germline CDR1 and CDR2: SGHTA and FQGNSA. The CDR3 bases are TGTGCCAGCAGCCCCTTGTCTAGCACAGATACGCAGTATTTT. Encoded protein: CASSPLSSTDTQYF.

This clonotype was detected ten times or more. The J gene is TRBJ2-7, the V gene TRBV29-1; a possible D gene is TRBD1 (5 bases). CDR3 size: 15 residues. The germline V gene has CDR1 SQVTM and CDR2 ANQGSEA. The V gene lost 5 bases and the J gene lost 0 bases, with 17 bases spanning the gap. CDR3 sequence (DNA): TGCAGCGTTAATACTGGGGCCACGAGCTCCTACGAGCAGTACTTC. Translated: CSVNTGATSSYEQYF.

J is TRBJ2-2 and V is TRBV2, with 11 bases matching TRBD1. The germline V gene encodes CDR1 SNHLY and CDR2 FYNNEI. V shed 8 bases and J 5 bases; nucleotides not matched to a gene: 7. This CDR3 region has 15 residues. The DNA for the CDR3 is TGTGCCAGCGCCGGGACAGGGGGTTTGACCGGGGAGCTGTTTTTT. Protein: CASAGTGGLTGELFF.

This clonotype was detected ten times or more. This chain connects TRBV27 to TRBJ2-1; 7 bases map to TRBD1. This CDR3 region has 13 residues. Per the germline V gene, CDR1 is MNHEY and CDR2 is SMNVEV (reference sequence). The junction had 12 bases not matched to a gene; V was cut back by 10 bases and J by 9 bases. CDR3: CAIKVYRGSEQFF. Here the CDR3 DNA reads TGTGCCATAAAAGTTTACAGGGGATCTGAGCAGTTCTTC.

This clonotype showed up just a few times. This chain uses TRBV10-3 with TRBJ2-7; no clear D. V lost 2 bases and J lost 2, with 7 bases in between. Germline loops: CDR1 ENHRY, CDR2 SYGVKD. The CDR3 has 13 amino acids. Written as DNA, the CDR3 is TGTGCCATCAGTGAGGACACCACCTACGAGCAGTACGTC. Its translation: CAISEDTTYEQYV.

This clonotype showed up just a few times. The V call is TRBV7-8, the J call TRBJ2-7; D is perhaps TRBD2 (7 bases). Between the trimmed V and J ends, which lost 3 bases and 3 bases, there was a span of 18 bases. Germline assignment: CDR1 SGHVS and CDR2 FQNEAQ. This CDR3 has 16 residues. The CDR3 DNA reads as TGTGCCAGCAGCTTTCTCGGGGGGCGCATAGACTACGAGCAGTACTTC. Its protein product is CASSFLGGRIDYEQYF.

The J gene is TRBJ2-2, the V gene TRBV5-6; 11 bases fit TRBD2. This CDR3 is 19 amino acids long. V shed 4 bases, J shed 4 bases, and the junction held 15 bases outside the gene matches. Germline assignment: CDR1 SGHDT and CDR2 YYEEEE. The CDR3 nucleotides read TGTGCCAGCAGCCAATCAAATATAGCGGGGGGGCCCAGCACCGGGGAGCTGTTTTTT. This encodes CASSQSNIAGGPSTGELFF.

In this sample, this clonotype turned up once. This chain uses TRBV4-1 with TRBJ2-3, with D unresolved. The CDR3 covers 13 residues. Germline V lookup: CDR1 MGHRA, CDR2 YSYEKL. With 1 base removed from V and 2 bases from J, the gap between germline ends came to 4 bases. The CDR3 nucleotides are TGCGCCAGCAGCCAAGCGTACACAGATACGCAGTATTTT. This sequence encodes CASSQAYTDTQYF.

In DNA, the CDR3 is TGTGCCAGCAGTTTATTTGGCAGTTACTCCGGGGAGCTGTTTTTT. Amino acids: CASSLFGSYSGELFF. The genes are TRBV12-3 or TRBV12-4 and TRBJ2-2; D is undetermined. The CDR3 loop spans 15 amino acids. Trimming pared 2 bases from V and 6 bases from J, leaving 13 bases between.

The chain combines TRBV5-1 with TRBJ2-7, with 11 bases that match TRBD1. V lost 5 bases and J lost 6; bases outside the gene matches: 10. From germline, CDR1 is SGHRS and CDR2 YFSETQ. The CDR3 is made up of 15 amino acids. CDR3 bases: TGCGCCAGCAGACCGACCGGACAGGGGGCCATCGAGCAGTACTTC. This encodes CASRPTGQGAIEQYF.

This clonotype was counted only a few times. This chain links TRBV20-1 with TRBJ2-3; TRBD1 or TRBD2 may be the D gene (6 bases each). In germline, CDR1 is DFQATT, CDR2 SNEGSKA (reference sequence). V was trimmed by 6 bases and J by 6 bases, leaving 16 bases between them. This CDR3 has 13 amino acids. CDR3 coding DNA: TGCAGTGCCGGGGGCAGGGACGGGGATACGCAGTATTTT. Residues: CSAGGRDGDTQYF.

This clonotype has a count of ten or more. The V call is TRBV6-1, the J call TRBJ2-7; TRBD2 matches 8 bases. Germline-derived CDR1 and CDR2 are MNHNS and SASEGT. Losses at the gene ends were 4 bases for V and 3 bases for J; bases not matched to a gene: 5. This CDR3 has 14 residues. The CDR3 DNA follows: TGTGCCAGCAGTGTTAGCGGGGAGTTCTACGAGCAGTACTTC. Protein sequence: CASSVSGEFYEQYF.

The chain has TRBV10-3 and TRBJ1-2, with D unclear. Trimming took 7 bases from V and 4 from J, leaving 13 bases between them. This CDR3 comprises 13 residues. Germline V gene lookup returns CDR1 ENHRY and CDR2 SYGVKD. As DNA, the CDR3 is TGTGCCATCATGTCAGTTGACTTCTATGGCTACACCTTC. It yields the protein CAIMSVDFYGYTF.